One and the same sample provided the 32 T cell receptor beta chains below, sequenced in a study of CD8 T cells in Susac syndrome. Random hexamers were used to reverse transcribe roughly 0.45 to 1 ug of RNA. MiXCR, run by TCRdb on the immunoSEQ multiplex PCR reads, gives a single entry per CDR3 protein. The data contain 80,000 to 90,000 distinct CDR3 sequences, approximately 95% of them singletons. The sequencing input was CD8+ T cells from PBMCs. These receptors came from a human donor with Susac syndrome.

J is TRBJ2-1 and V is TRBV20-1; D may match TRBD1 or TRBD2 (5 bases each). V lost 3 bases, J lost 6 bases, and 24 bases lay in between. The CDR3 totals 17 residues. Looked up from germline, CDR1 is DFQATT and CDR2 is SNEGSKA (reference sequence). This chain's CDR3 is CSARTPTVGGAFNEQFF. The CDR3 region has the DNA TGCAGTGCTAGGACTCCCACGGTTGGGGGAGCCTTCAATGAGCAGTTCTTC.

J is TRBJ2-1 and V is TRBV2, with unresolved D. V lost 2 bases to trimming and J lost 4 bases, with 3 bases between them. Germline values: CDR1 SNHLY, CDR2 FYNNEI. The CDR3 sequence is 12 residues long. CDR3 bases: TGTGCCAGCAGTGAACGGTACAATGAGCAGTTCTTC. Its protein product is CASSERYNEQFF.

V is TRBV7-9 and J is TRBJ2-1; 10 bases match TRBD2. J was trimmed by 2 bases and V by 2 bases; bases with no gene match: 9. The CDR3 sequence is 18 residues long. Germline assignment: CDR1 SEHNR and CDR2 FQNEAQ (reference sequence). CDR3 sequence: CASSLPTGLADTYNEQFF. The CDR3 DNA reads TGTGCCAGCAGCTTACCTACCGGACTAGCGGATACCTACAATGAGCAGTTCTTC.

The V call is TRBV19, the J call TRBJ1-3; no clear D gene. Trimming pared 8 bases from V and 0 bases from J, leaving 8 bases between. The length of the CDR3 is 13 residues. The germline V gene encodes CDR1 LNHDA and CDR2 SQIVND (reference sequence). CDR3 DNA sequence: TGTGCCAGTCAAAAGTACTCTGGAAACACCATATATTTT. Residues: CASQKYSGNTIYF.

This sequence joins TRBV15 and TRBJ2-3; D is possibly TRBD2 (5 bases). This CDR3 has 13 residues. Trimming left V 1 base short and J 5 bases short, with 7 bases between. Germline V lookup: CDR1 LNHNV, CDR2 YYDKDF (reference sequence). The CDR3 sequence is CATSRVRGDTQYF. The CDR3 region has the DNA TGTGCCACCAGCAGAGTACGGGGAGATACGCAGTATTTT. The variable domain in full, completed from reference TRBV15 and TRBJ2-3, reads DAMVIQNPRYQVTQFGKPVTLSCSQTLNHNVMYWYQQKSSQAPKLLFHYYDKDFNNEADTPDNFQSRRPNTSFCFLDIRSPGLGDTAMYLCATSRVRGDTQYFGPGTRLTVL.

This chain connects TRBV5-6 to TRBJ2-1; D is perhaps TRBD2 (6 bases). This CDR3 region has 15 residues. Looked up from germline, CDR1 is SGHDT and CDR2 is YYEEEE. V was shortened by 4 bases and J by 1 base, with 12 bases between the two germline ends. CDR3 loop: CASSPRLGSYNEQFF. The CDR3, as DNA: TGTGCCAGCAGCCCCAGACTAGGTTCCTACAATGAGCAGTTCTTC.

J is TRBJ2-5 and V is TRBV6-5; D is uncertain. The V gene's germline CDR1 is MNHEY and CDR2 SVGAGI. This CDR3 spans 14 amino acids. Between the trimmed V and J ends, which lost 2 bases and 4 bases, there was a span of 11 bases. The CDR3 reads CASSYAELGETQYF. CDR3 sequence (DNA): TGTGCCAGCAGTTACGCCGAGTTAGGAGAGACCCAGTACTTC.

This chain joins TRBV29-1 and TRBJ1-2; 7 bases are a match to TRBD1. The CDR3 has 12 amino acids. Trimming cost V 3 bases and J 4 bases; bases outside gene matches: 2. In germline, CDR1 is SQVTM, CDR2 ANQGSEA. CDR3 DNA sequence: TGCAGCGTTGAGACAGGGATCTATGGCTACACCTTC. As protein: CSVETGIYGYTF.

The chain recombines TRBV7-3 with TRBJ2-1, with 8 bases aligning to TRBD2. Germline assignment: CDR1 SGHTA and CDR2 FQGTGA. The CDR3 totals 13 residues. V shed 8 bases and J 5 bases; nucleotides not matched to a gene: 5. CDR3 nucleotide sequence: TGTGCCAGCGCGGCGGGGGGAAACAATGAGCAGTTCTTC. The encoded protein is CASAAGGNNEQFF.

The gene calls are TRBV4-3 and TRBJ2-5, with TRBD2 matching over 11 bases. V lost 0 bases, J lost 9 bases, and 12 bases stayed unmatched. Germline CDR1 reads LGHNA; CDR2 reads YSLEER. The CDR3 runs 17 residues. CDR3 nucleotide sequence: TGCGCCAGCAGCCAAGATTACATGGGACTAGCGGTTATGGCCCAGTACTTC. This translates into CASSQDYMGLAVMAQYF.

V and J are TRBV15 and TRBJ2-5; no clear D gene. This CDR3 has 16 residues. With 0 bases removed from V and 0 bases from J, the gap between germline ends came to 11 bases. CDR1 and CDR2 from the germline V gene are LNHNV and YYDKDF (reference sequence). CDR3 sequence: CATSRDRGRYQETQYF. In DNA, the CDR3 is TGTGCCACCAGCAGAGATCGAGGTCGCTACCAAGAGACCCAGTACTTC.

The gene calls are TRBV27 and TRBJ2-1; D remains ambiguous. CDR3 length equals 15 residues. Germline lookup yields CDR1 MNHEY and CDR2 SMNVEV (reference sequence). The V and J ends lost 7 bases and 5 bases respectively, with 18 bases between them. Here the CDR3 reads CASNIVPSGNNEQFF. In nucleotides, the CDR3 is TGTGCCAGCAACATAGTACCGAGTGGAAACAATGAGCAGTTCTTC.

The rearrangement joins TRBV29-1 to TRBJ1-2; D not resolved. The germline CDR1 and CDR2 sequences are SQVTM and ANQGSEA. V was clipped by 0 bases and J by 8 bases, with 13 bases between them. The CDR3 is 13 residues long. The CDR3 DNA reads TGCAGCGTTGAAGATTTGCCTGGGGTGGGCTACACCTTC. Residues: CSVEDLPGVGYTF.

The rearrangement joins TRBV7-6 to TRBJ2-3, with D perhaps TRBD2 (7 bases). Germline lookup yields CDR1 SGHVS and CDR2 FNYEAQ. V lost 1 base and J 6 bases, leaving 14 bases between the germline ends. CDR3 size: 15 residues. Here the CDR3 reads CASSLVGGGTDTQYF. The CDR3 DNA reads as TGTGCCAGCAGCTTAGTAGGGGGAGGGACCGATACGCAGTATTTT.

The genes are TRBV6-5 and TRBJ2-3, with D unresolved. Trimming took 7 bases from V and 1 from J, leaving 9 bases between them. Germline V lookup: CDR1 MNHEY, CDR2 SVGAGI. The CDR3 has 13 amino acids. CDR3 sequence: CASKTGGTDTQYF. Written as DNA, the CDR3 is TGTGCCAGCAAAACTGGCGGCACAGATACGCAGTATTTT.

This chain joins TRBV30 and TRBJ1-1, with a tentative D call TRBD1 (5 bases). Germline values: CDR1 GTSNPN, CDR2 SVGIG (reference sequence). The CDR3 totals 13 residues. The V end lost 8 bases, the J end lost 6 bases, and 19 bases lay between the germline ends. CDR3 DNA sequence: TGTGCCCTAGCGGGGGTTGGAGGGGCTGAAGCTTTCTTT. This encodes CALAGVGGAEAFF.

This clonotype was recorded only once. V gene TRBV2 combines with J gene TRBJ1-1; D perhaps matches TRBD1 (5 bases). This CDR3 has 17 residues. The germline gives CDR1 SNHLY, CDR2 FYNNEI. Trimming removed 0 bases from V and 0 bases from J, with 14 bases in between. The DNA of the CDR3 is TGTGCCAGCAGTGAAGCGGGGGTGTCAAACATGAACACTGAAGCTTTCTTT. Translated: CASSEAGVSNMNTEAFF.

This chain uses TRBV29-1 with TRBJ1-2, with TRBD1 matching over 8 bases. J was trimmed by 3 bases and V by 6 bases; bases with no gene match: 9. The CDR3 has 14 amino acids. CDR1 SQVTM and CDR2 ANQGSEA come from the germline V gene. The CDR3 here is CSVAPGQGDYGYTF. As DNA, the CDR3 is TGCAGCGTCGCCCCTGGACAGGGTGACTATGGCTACACCTTC.

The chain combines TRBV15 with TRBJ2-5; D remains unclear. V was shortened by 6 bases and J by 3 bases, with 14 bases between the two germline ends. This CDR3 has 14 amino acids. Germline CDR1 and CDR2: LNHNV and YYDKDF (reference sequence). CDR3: CATRGRAGEETQYF. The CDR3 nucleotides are TGTGCCACCAGGGGAAGGGCTGGCGAAGAGACCCAGTACTTC.

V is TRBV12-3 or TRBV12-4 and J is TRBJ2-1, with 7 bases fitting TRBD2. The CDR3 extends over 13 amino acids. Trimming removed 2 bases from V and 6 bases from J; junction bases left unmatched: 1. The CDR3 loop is CASSLLAGNEQFF. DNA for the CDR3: TGTGCCAGCAGTTTATTAGCGGGCAATGAGCAGTTCTTC.

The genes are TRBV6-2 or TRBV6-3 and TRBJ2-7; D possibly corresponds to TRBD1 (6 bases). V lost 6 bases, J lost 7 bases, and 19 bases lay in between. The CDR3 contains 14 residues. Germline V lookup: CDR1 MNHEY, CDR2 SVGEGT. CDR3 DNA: TGTGCCAGCAGACCAGGACAGCCCTCTGGAGAGCAGTACTTC. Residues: CASRPGQPSGEQYF.

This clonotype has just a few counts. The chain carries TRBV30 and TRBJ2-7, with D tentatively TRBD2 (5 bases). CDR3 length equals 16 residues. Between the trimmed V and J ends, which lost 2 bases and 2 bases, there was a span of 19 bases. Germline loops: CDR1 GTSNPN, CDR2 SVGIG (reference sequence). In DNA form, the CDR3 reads TGTGCCTGGAGTATACGCGGGCAGTCGTGGGCCTACGAGCAGTACTTC. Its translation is CAWSIRGQSWAYEQYF.

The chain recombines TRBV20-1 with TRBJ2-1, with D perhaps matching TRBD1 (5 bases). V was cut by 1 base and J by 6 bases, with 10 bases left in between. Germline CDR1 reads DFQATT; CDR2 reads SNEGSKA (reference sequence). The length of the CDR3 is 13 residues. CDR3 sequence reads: CSARALTGNEQFF. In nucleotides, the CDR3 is TGCAGTGCTAGAGCTCTAACAGGCAATGAGCAGTTCTTC.

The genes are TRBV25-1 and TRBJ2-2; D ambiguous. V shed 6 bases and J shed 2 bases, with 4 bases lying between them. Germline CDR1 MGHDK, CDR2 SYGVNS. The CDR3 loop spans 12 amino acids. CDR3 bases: TGTGCCAGCAGGGTTAACACCGGGGAGCTGTTTTTT. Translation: CASRVNTGELFF.

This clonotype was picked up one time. The CDR3 loop reads CASSGPTGEVTQYF. The CDR3 region has the DNA TGTGCCAGCAGCGGCCCAACGGGAGAGGTTACGCAGTATTTT. The genes are TRBV9 and TRBJ2-3; a weak D match, TRBD2 (6 bases). CDR1 is SGDLS, CDR2 YYNGEE, per germline. V lost 3 bases and J lost 8, with 16 bases in between. CDR3 length equals 14 residues.

The CDR3 bases are TGTGCCACCGCCGCTAATGGGGAGACCCAGTACTTC. Protein sequence: CATAANGETQYF. The chain links TRBV15 to TRBJ2-5; D is unresolved. Germline assignment: CDR1 LNHNV and CDR2 YYDKDF (reference sequence). The CDR3 spans 12 residues. The V and J ends lost 8 bases and 5 bases respectively, with 12 bases between them.

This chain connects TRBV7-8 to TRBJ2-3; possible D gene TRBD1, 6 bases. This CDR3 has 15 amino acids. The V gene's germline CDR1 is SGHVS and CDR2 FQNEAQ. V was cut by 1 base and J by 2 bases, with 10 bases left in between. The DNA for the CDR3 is TGTGCCAGCAGCTTAGGCGACAGGTACACAGATACGCAGTATTTT. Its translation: CASSLGDRYTDTQYF.

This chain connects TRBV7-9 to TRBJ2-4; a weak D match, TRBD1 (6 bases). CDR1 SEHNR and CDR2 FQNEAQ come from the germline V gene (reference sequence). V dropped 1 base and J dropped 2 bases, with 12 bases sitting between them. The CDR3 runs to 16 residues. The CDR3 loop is CASSLVRTDSKNIQYF. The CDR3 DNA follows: TGTGCCAGCAGCTTAGTCCGGACAGATTCCAAAAACATTCAGTACTTC.

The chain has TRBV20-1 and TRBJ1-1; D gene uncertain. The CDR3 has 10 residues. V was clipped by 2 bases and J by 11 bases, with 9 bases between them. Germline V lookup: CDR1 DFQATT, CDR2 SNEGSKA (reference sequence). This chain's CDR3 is CSARSGVAFF. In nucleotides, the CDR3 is TGCAGTGCTAGATCTGGGGTTGCTTTCTTT.

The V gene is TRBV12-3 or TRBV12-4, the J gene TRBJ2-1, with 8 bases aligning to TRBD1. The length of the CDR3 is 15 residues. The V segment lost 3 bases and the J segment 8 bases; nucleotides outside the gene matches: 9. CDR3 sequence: CASSFEAGGRDEQFF. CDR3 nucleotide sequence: TGTGCCAGCAGTTTTGAAGCAGGGGGCAGGGATGAGCAGTTCTTC.

CDR3 in amino acids: CASSSTGTGAGELFF. The CDR3 DNA is TGCGCCAGCAGCTCCACCGGGACAGGGGCCGGGGAGCTGTTTTTT. The rearrangement joins TRBV5-1 to TRBJ2-2; 10 nucleotides line up with TRBD1. CDR1 SGHRS and CDR2 YFSETQ come from the germline V gene. The CDR3 length is 15 residues. Trimming removed 3 bases from V and 6 bases from J; junction bases left unmatched: 5.

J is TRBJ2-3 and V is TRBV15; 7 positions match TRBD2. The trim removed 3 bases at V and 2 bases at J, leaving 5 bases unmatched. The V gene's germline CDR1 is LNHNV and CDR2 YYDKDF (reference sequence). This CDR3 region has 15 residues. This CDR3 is CATSRSSGFTDTQYF. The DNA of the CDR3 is TGTGCCACCAGCAGGTCTAGCGGATTCACAGATACGCAGTATTTT.